The 30 T cell receptor beta chains below come from one sample, sequenced in a study of identical twins (dated by TCRdb to the mid-2010s). To prepare the library, 5' RACE was applied. The data were produced on an Illumina HiSeq 2000. TCRdb trimmed public reads at Q25 via fastp, called clones via MiXCR and kept in-frame beta chains. Rows with one shared CDR3 protein collapse into an entry with the most common genes and DNA. This sample has approximately 500,000 distinct CDR3 sequences in its table, and 20% to 30% of those were observed once. About 2.7% of the sample is in the top ten clones. These data are also associated with another study on T cells expressing NK-cell markers.

The sequencing sample was made of CD4+ T cells sorted from blood. The receptors stem from a young woman in good health.

This CDR3 reads CASSQAWGTSSGANVLTF. The CDR3 nucleotides are TGTGCCAGCAGCCAAGCGTGGGGAACGTCCTCTGGGGCCAACGTCCTGACTTTC. The rearrangement uses TRBV14 and TRBJ2-6; D is unclear. The germline gives CDR1 SGHDN, CDR2 FVKESK. CDR3 length: 18 amino acids. With 1 base removed from V and 0 bases from J, the gap between germline ends came to 13 bases.

In this sample, this clonotype turned up a few times. The chain joins TRBV20-1 to TRBJ1-5, with D perhaps matching TRBD1 (5 bases). Looked up from germline, CDR1 is DFQATT and CDR2 is SNEGSKA (reference sequence). V was clipped by 3 bases and J by 4 bases, with 13 bases between them. This CDR3 has 14 residues. Here the CDR3 DNA reads TGCAGTGCTAGTGGGATCCAGGGAAATCAGCCCCAGCATTTT. It is translated as CSASGIQGNQPQHF.

This clonotype was seen more than once but under ten times. DNA for the CDR3: TGTGCCAGCAGAATAGACAGGGCGTTTGGCTACACCTTC. Translated, it gives CASRIDRAFGYTF. The V and J genes are TRBV12-3 or TRBV12-4 and TRBJ1-2; 7 nucleotides match TRBD1. The CDR3 contains 13 residues. The V gene end was trimmed by 6 bases and the J gene end by 7 bases; junction bases not matched to a gene: 8.

CDR3 nucleotide sequence: TGTGCCAGCTCACCGTATTCAGGGACGAACACCGGGGAGCTGTTTTTT. The encoded protein is CASSPYSGTNTGELFF. V and J are TRBV18 and TRBJ2-2; D is possibly TRBD1 (5 bases). The length of the CDR3 is 16 residues. Germline assignment: CDR1 KGHSH and CDR2 LQKENI. Trimming shortened V by 3 bases and J by 0 bases, and 11 bases separated the two germline ends.

V and J are TRBV12-3 or TRBV12-4 and TRBJ1-2; TRBD1 matches 7 bases. The CDR3 consists of 15 residues. The V and J ends lost 4 bases and 7 bases, in that order; junction bases with no gene match: 12. This CDR3 is CASSYRTGHYVGYTF. In DNA, the CDR3 is TGTGCCAGCAGTTACCGGACAGGCCACTATGTTGGCTACACCTTC.

The CDR3 loop is CASSRGLAGGITGELFF. Here the CDR3 DNA reads TGTGCCAGCAGCCGCGGACTAGCGGGGGGGATTACCGGGGAGCTGTTTTTT. The genes are TRBV3-1 and TRBJ2-2; 15 nucleotides match TRBD2. The CDR3 length is 17 residues. After removal of 4 bases from V and 5 bases from J, the junction contained 5 bases not matched to a gene. Per germline, CDR1 LGHDT and CDR2 YNNKEL (reference sequence).

The gene calls are TRBV6-5 and TRBJ1-6; D gene ambiguous. The germline CDR1 and CDR2 sequences are MNHEY and SVGAGI. This CDR3 is built from 14 residues. Deletions cut 4 bases from V and 7 bases from J, with 11 bases between. CDR3 residues: CASSSWVSNSPLHF. CDR3 in DNA: TGTGCCAGCAGTTCGTGGGTATCCAATTCACCCCTCCACTTT.

The chain employs TRBV20-1 and TRBJ2-1; TRBD1 aligns across 9 bases. J lost 3 bases, V lost 5 bases, and 11 bases had no gene match. CDR3 length: 16 residues. Germline V gene data show CDR1 as DFQATT and CDR2 as SNEGSKA (reference sequence). Here the CDR3 DNA reads TGCAGTGCTCATCCCCAAACAGGGGGCAGCTACAATGAGCAGTTCTTC. The encoded protein is CSAHPQTGGSYNEQFF.

This clonotype occurred a few times. The rearrangement links TRBV29-1 to TRBJ2-5; 13 bases map to TRBD2. V shed 4 bases and J 5 bases; nucleotides not matched to a gene: 10. This CDR3 comprises 16 residues. Germline V gene lookup returns CDR1 SQVTM and CDR2 ANQGSEA. In nucleotides, the CDR3 is TGCAGCGTTGCGACTAGCGGGAGGCCTCTCCGGGAGACCCAGTACTTC. The encoded protein is CSVATSGRPLRETQYF.

The CDR3 DNA follows: TGCAGTGCTCGGACAGGGGGATCCACGGAAACCAACGTCCTGACTTTC. Protein product: CSARTGGSTETNVLTF. The chain uses TRBV20-1 and TRBJ2-6; 10 bases are a match to TRBD1. CDR1 is DFQATT and CDR2 is SNEGSKA in the germline V gene (reference sequence). V shed 5 bases and J 8 bases; nucleotides not matched to a gene: 12. This CDR3 has 16 amino acids.

The V and J genes are TRBV3-1 and TRBJ1-1, with D possibly matching TRBD1 (6 bases). The germline V gene encodes CDR1 LGHDT and CDR2 YNNKEL (reference sequence). This CDR3 has 14 residues. V shed 3 bases and J shed 7 bases, with 15 bases lying between them. This CDR3 reads CASSHKNRAGEAFF. The CDR3 DNA is TGTGCCAGCAGCCACAAAAACAGGGCAGGTGAAGCTTTCTTT.

This chain uses TRBV20-1 with TRBJ2-2; TRBD1 matches at 11 bases. CDR1 is DFQATT, CDR2 SNEGSKA, per germline (reference sequence). This CDR3 has 15 amino acids. Trimming took 1 base from V and 4 from J; bases not matched to a gene: 2. CDR3 sequence (DNA): TGCAGTGCTAGAGCCGGGACAGGGGGCACCGGGGAGCTGTTTTTT. Amino acid sequence: CSARAGTGGTGELFF.

At least ten counts were recorded for this clonotype. The chain links TRBV10-3 to TRBJ1-6; TRBD1 might be the D (5 bases). Trimming took off 7 bases at V and 7 bases at J, with 11 bases between the two ends. Germline V gives CDR1 ENHRY, CDR2 SYGVKD. The CDR3 length is 13 residues. CDR3 DNA sequence: TGTGCCATCACCCCGGACATGAATTCACCCCTCCACTTT. Translation gives CAITPDMNSPLHF.

This clonotype was recorded a few times. The chain employs TRBV7-9 and TRBJ1-1; D is perhaps TRBD1 (5 bases). Germline CDR1 SEHNR, CDR2 FQNEAQ (reference sequence). The CDR3 length is 16 residues. Between the trimmed V and J ends, which lost 5 bases and 1 base, there was a span of 17 bases. The DNA for the CDR3 is TGTGCCAGCAGCCTACCTCCACACACAGGGAACACTGAAGCTTTCTTT. Its translation is CASSLPPHTGNTEAFF.

Comments on this clonotype: A read error may account for a junction end that differs from germline. The chain uses TRBV29-1 and TRBJ2-2, with D perhaps assigned TRBD1 or TRBD2 (6 bases each). The CDR3 length is 12 residues. CDR1 is SQVTM and CDR2 is ANQGSEA in the germline V gene. This chain's CDR3 is CVTGARTGELFF. The CDR3 region has the DNA TGTGTTACGGGGGCCCGGACCGGGGAGCTGTTTTTT.

The chain combines TRBV5-1 with TRBJ2-7, with 11 bases that match TRBD2. The length of the CDR3 is 15 residues. CDR1 and CDR2 (germline): SGHRS, YFSETQ. The trim removed 2 bases at V and 0 bases at J, leaving 1 base unmatched. This CDR3 reads CASSFTSGSSYEQYF. DNA for the CDR3: TGCGCCAGCAGCTTTACTAGCGGGAGCTCCTACGAGCAGTACTTC.

The J gene is TRBJ1-1, the V gene TRBV6-1; D gene uncertain. Germline lookup yields CDR1 MNHNS and CDR2 SASEGT. CDR3 length equals 13 residues. Trimming removed 8 bases from V and 3 bases from J, with 13 bases in between. The CDR3 reads CASRLNRDTEAFF. In DNA form, the CDR3 reads TGTGCCAGCCGCCTAAACCGGGACACTGAAGCTTTCTTT.

This clonotype was found a few times. The gene calls are TRBV12-5 and TRBJ2-3; TRBD2 matches 7 bases. The CDR3 is made up of 16 amino acids. Losses at the gene ends were 6 bases for V and 3 bases for J; bases not matched to a gene: 12. Germline V gene sequence: CDR1 LGHNT, CDR2 FRNRAP. CDR3 sequence reads: CASGAPMGGGTDTQYF. CDR3 DNA sequence: TGTGCTAGTGGAGCCCCCATGGGCGGGGGTACAGATACGCAGTATTTT.

This clonotype has more than one count but fewer than ten. V is TRBV12-3 or TRBV12-4 and J is TRBJ1-1, with D possibly TRBD1 on 5 matching bases. The CDR3 runs 15 residues. V lost 1 base, J lost 4 bases, and 13 bases lay in between. The CDR3 nucleotides read TGTGCCAGCAGTTTAGACCGGGACCGGGGCACTGAAGCTTTCTTT. It is translated as CASSLDRDRGTEAFF.

The gene calls are TRBV6-2 or TRBV6-3 and TRBJ2-2; a possible D gene is TRBD2 (6 bases). The CDR3 has 18 amino acids. Germline V gives CDR1 MNHEY, CDR2 SVGEGT. V was cut by 6 bases and J by 2 bases, with 22 bases left in between. In nucleotides, the CDR3 is TGTGCCAGCAGCCTCGGCAGGAAGGGACTCACAAACACCGGGGAGCTGTTTTTT. Amino acids: CASSLGRKGLTNTGELFF.

This clonotype appeared a few times. This chain uses TRBV11-2 with TRBJ2-3; TRBD1 aligns across 8 bases. The CDR3 extends over 15 amino acids. Germline assignment: CDR1 SGHAT and CDR2 FQNNGV. Trimming removed 5 bases from V and 3 bases from J; junction bases left unmatched: 7. CDR3 amino acids: CASSPQGGKTDTQYF. In DNA, the CDR3 is TGTGCCAGCAGCCCACAGGGGGGAAAAACAGATACGCAGTATTTT.

The chain joins TRBV29-1 to TRBJ2-5, with a possible D match to TRBD2 (6 bases). In germline, CDR1 is SQVTM, CDR2 ANQGSEA. The CDR3 extends over 12 amino acids. V was clipped by 6 bases and J by 5 bases, with 13 bases between them. Here the CDR3 DNA reads TGCAGCGTGCTGACTAGAGCGGAGACCCAGTACTTC. It translates to CSVLTRAETQYF. Full variable domain (missing parts from reference TRBV29-1 and TRBJ2-5): SAVISQKPSRDICQRGTSLTIQCQVDSQVTMMFWYRQQPGQSLTLIATANQGSEATYESGFVIDKFPISRPNLTFSTLTVSNMSPEDSSIYLCSVLTRAETQYFGPGTRLLVL.

The J gene is TRBJ2-2, the V gene TRBV29-1; TRBD1 agrees at 10 bases. This CDR3 contains 14 residues. The junction had 3 bases not matched to a gene; V was cut back by 4 bases and J by 4 bases. CDR1 is SQVTM, CDR2 ANQGSEA, per germline. The CDR3 DNA reads TGCAGCGTTGGGGGACAGGGGTTCACCGGGGAGCTGTTTTTT. Protein: CSVGGQGFTGELFF.

J is TRBJ1-3 and V is TRBV6-6; D ambiguous. CDR1 is MNHNY and CDR2 is SVGAGI in the germline V gene (reference sequence). V was cut by 8 bases and J by 4 bases, with 9 bases left in between. This CDR3 contains 12 residues. The DNA for the CDR3 is TGTGCCAGCGTTGACCCAGGAAACACCATATATTTT. This codes for CASVDPGNTIYF.

V and J are TRBV30 and TRBJ1-4; D gene ambiguous. This CDR3 is 11 amino acids long. V was shortened by 0 bases and J by 10 bases, with 6 bases between the two germline ends. CDR1 and CDR2 from the germline V gene are GTSNPN and SVGIG (reference sequence). CDR3 protein: CAWSVPRKLFF. The DNA for the CDR3 is TGTGCCTGGAGTGTCCCCCGAAAACTGTTTTTT.

The chain has TRBV12-3 or TRBV12-4 and TRBJ2-5; tentative D call: TRBD2 (6 bases). V gave up 5 bases and J gave up 1 base, with 14 bases separating them. The CDR3 has 15 residues. The CDR3 loop reads CASSAQGLSQETQYF. The CDR3 DNA reads TGTGCCAGCAGTGCCCAGGGACTCTCCCAAGAGACCCAGTACTTC.

This clonotype was counted only a few times. This chain joins TRBV6-1 and TRBJ2-5, with TRBD2 matching over 9 bases. The CDR3 spans 15 residues. J was trimmed by 5 bases and V by 5 bases; bases with no gene match: 9. Germline CDR1 MNHNS, CDR2 SASEGT. CDR3 sequence (DNA): TGTGCCAGCAGTCCCAGTGGGACTAGCCGGGAGACCCAGTACTTC. Protein: CASSPSGTSRETQYF.

J is TRBJ1-3 and V is TRBV5-1; a weak D match, TRBD1 (6 bases). CDR3 length: 14 residues. V lost 5 bases to trimming and J lost 6 bases, with 15 bases between them. Germline V CDR1 and CDR2: SGHRS, YFSETQ. This chain's CDR3 is CASRRSRGENTIYF. CDR3 nucleotides: TGCGCCAGCAGGAGGTCCAGGGGTGAAAACACCATATATTTT.

This clonotype was detected only a few times. CDR3 in amino acids: CASSFQGTQYF. DNA of the CDR3: TGTGCCAGCAGTTTCCAGGGGACCCAGTACTTC. The chain joins TRBV12-3 or TRBV12-4 to TRBJ2-5, with a weak D call TRBD1 (5 bases). The CDR3 loop spans 11 amino acids. The V gene lost 3 bases and the J gene lost 7 bases, with 6 bases spanning the gap.

This clonotype was recorded a few times. The gene calls are TRBV10-3 and TRBJ2-7; no clear D. CDR3 length: 14 residues. Looked up from germline, CDR1 is ENHRY and CDR2 is SYGVKD. V shed 9 bases and J shed 0 bases, with 15 bases lying between them. CDR3 loop: CAIRGPLLSYEQYF. The CDR3 DNA sequence: TGTGCCATTCGAGGTCCACTCCTCTCCTACGAGCAGTACTTC.